This TCR beta chain was sequenced in a study of T cell repertoires in cytomegalovirus infection. Study as a whole: Use of recently identified HLA-C-restricted and well-studied HLA-B-restricted CMV epitopes was part of the study. Signatures in public TCR beta sequences pointed to both CMV infection and matching HLA type. Study observations and caveats: Clonotype analysis showed dominance of the ex vivo response by HLA-C-restricted CMV-specific TCR beta clonotypes. Carriers of CMV and the relevant HLA type were discriminated by public TCR beta frequency.

TCRdb fed the reads into MiXCR, producing one record per CDR3 protein. This sample carries 640,000 or so distinct CDR3 sequences, about 33% of them seen once, and the ten largest clones take about 20%. This clonotype has only a few counts. The antigen remains unidentified. The CDR3 consists of 14 residues. Germline lookup yields CDR1 MNHEY and CDR2 SVGEGT. Unmatched junction bases numbered 8, after V lost 6 bases and J lost 6 bases. The specimen comprised cultured PBMCs, sampled from culture after CMV antigen stimulation. This rearrangement joins TRBV6-2 or TRBV6-3 to TRBJ2-1, with 7 bases that match TRBD2. This TCR derives from a human donor in good health (CMV status not recorded). Some clones in this sample may be carry-over from other donors' samples. As DNA, the CDR3 is TGTGCCAGCAGATCCCGGGGGGATACCAATGAGCAGTTCTTC. As protein: CASRSRGDTNEQFF.